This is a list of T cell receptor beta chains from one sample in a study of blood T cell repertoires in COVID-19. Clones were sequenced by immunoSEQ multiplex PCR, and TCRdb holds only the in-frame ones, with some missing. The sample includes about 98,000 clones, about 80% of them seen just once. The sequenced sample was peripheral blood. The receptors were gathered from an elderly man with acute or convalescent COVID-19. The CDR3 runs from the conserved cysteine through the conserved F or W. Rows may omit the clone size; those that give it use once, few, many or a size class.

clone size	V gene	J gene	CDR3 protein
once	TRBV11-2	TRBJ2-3	CASSPNKGGALTDTQYF
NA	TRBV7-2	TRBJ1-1	CASSLQGRYTEAFF
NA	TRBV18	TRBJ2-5	CASSPPSGIRGETQYF
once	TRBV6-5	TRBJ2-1	CASRTGQGEQFF
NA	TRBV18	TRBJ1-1	CASSQLQEGNTEAFF
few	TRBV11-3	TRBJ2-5	CASSQTGDQQETQYF
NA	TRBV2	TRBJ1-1	CASRVREGSNTEAFF
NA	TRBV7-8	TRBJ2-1	CASSLAGLGSYNEQFF
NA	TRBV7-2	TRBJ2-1	CASSLGREGEQFF
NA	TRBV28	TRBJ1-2	CASSLGGGLRGYTF
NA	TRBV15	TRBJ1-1	CATSKKGGTEAFF
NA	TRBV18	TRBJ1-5	CASSREDQPQHF
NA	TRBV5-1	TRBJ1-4	CASSLGHRNEKLFF
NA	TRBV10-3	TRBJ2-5	CAISKQGPQETQYF
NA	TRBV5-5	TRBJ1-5	CASSLDFAPPQPQHF
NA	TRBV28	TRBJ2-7	CASTTAGAGSYEQYF
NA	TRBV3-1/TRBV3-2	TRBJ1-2	CASSQGEGNYGYTF
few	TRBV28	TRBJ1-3	CASTRGGEYSGNTIYF
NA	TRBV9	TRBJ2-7	CASSVVPAGEQYF
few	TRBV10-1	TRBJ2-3	CASSEGGLTDTQYF
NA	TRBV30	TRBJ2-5	CAWSTGETQYF
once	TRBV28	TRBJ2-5	CASSSPLAQETQYF
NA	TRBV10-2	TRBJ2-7	CASRGQGISGEQYF
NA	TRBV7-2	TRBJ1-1	CASSPGRRQVNTEAFF
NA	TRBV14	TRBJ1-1	CASSQITSWGEDDTEAFF
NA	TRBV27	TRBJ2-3	CASRHLLAGTMFPDTQYF
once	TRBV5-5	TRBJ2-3	CASSSLADTQYF
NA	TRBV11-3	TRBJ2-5	CASSLGVPGETQYF
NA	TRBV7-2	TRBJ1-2	CASSSRDAAGYTF
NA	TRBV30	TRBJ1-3	CAWSVHSTGSSGNTIYF
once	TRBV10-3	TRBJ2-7	CAISAGGSAYEQYF
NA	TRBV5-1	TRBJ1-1	CASSLDSNTEAFF
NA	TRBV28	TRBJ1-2	CASSSPDRGRSYTF
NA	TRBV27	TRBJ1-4	CASSLWGVGAATNEKLFF
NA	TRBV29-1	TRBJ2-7	CSVEGRQGYEQYF
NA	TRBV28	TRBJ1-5	CASSLTGAGNQPQHF
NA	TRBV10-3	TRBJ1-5	CAISEGDGGNQPQHF
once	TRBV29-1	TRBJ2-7	CSAGPGAYEQYF
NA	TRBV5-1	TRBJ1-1	CASKEGADTEAFF